This T cell receptor (beta chain) was obtained from a study of T cell responses to AZD1222 COVID-19 vaccine. Study background: Some second doses came at about 4 weeks and others at about 12 weeks; these were pooled.

Some clones are missing from TCRdb's copy, which holds only in-frame ones; the method was immunoSEQ multiplex PCR. Here the sample spans roughly 100,000 clones, around nine tenths being singletons. Study-wide results and caveats: Researchers report vaccine-associated CD4 TCRs spanning spike, with dominance at 160-218 and 743-854. Of spike-specific TCRs, nearly half reportedly target regions left unmutated in variants.

In the case of this clone: Its antigen is as yet unknown.

CDR1 and CDR2 (germline): KGHSH, LQKENI. The V end was cut by 4 bases, the J end by 6 bases, with 16 bases between. The CDR3 contains 16 residues. The V and J genes are TRBV18 and TRBJ1-6; no firm D call. The sample in question was peripheral blood, obtained on day 0 of AZD1222 vaccination. The source of this sequence is an adult in good health. DNA for the CDR3: TGTGCCAGCTCACTAGACTTGGCGGGCTTTAATTCACCCCTCCACTTT. Translating gives CASSLDLAGFNSPLHF.